These 4 T cell receptor beta chains originate from one sample sequenced in a study of OX40 agonist ivuxolimab in advanced cancers. Using immunoSEQ multiplex PCR, the repertoire was profiled, and TCRdb retains in-frame clones only, with some absent. The sample holds about 31,000 clones, approximately 87% seen once. Sample: CD4+ or CD8+ T cells sorted from blood, taken in a trial of the OX40 agonist ivuxolimab. These receptor sequences come from an adult with an advanced solid tumor such as melanoma, head and neck, liver or kidney cancer.

J is TRBJ2-7 and V is TRBV28; maybe TRBD2 (6 bases). CDR3 length: 16 residues. The ends were cut back, 4 bases at V and 3 bases at J, with 19 bases in the middle. Looked up from germline, CDR1 is MDHEN and CDR2 is SYDVKM. The DNA of the CDR3 is TGTGCCAGCAGTTCCCCCCTGAGGCGGGGTGGCTACGAGCAGTACTTC. Its translation is CASSSPLRRGGYEQYF.

The CDR3: CASSQGEGSRGTGELFF. CDR3 nucleotides: TGTGCCAGCAGCCAAGGGGAAGGGAGTCGGGGCACCGGGGAGCTGTTTTTT. The V and J genes are TRBV4-2 and TRBJ2-2; possibly TRBD2 for D (5 bases). This CDR3 is built from 17 residues. The V and J ends lost 1 base and 4 bases respectively, with 16 bases between them. From germline, CDR1 is LGHNA and CDR2 YNFKEQ.

The chain carries TRBV6-5 and TRBJ2-3; the D is unclear. The CDR3 totals 13 residues. The V end was cut by 6 bases, the J end by 5 bases, with 12 bases between. Germline V gene lookup returns CDR1 MNHEY and CDR2 SVGAGI. The CDR3 sequence: CASRQQLRDTQYF. The DNA for the CDR3 is TGTGCCAGCAGACAACAATTAAGAGATACGCAGTATTTT.

The V call is TRBV4-2, the J call TRBJ1-1; 7 nucleotides match TRBD1. From germline, CDR1 is LGHNA and CDR2 YNFKEQ. V gave up 7 bases and J gave up 1 base; unmatched junction bases: 6. The CDR3 extends over 14 amino acids. This chain's CDR3 is CASTLGTENTEAFF. Here the CDR3 DNA reads TGTGCCAGCACCCTAGGGACAGAGAACACTGAAGCTTTCTTT.